There are a few counts of the clone carrying this T cell receptor beta chain. Its antigen is currently unknown. CDR3 length equals 13 residues. Germline-derived CDR1 and CDR2 are MNHEY and SMNVEV (reference sequence). V dropped 5 bases and J dropped 6; count of bases not matched to a gene: 3. This record belongs to a study of T cell responses to AZD1222 COVID-19 vaccine. Whole-study findings and limits: Mostly white British, mostly female donors; authors suggested clonal diversity may be underestimated.

Repertoires were generated with immunoSEQ multiplex PCR, while TCRdb's copy carries only in-frame clones and drops some. The sample lists approximately 130,000 clones; around 86% were seen once. The source is an adult who received the AZD1222 COVID-19 vaccine. This specimen consisted of peripheral blood, obtained 28 days after the second AZD1222 dose. This sequence joins TRBV27 and TRBJ2-1; 8 bases align to TRBD1. CDR3 in amino acids: CASSPTGVNEQFF. CDR3 in DNA: TGTGCCAGCAGTCCGACAGGGGTCAATGAGCAGTTCTTC.